The sequence of this TCR beta chain was determined in a study of blood T cell repertoires in COVID-19. Profiling relied on immunoSEQ multiplex PCR, and the TCRdb table lists in-frame clones only, not all of them. The table has tens of thousands of clones, 80% to 90% seen once. This clone has just one count. Trimming shortened V by 10 bases and J by 5 bases, and 15 bases separated the two germline ends. The CDR3 contains 13 residues. Germline CDR1 SGHAT, CDR2 FQNNGV. The sequence was collected from a man aged 40-50 years with COVID-19, enrolled during active disease. The chain couples TRBV11-2 to TRBJ1-5, with unresolved D. The sample consisted of peripheral blood. CDR3 bases: TGTGCCAACAAACGGGGTCGGGATCAGCCCCAGCATTTT. Translation gives CANKRGRDQPQHF.